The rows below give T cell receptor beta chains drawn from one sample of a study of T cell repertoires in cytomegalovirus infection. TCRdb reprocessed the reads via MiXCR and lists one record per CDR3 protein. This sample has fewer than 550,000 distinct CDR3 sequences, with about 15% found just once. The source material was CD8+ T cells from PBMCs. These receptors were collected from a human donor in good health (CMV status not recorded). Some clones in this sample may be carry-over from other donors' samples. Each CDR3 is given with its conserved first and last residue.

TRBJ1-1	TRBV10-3	CAISARGGLNTEAFF
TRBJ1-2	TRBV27	CASSSPGDNYGYTF
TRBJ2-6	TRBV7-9	CASRLLPVAGGPGANVLTF
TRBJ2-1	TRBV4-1	CASSQGETTHNEQFF
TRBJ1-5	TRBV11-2	CASSPIQGPSSGPQHF
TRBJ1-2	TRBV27	CASSTTADYGYTF
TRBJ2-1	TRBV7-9	CASSHKINEQFF
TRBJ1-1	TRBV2	CASIYRQGSNTEAFF
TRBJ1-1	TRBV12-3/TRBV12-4	CASSLPEGTEAFF
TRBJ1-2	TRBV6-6	CASLTRGTNYGYTF
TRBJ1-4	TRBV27	CASSNQQGWEKLFF
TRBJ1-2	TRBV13	CASSLIGAYGYTF
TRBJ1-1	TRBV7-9	CASRGSQRTEAFF
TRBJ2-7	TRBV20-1	CSARDRGLGVVGEQYF
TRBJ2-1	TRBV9	CASSVAGTGRFGNEQFF
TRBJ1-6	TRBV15	CATSKSQGGGSPLHF
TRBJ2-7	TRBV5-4	CASRGDYSYEQYF
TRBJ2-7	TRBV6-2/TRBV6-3	CASSTGTGGGLRTYEQYF
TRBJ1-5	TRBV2	CATRPGGFNQPQHF
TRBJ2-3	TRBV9	CASSVEGLTDTQYF
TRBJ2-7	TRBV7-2	CASSLILGGGEQYF
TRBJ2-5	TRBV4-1	CASSQDRGQGVQETQYF
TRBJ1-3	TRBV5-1	CASRAQSSPKDTIYF
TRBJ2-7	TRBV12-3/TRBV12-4	CASSPTGYSYEQYF
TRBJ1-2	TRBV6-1	CASRKDRAQANYGYTF
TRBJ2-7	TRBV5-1	CASSLTGTSGNEQYF
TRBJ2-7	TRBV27	CASSLIQGDEQYF
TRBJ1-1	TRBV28	CASTLRLPVAAFF
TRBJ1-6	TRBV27	CASSLSRQGNSPLHF
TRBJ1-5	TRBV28	CASGSLVLRGPHQPQHF
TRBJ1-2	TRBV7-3	CASSLNPTGKYGYTF
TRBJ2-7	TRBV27	CASSLVGDSPYEQYF
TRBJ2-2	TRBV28	CASSRPGERTGELFF